The next 8 T cell receptor beta chains were all read from a single sample in a study of shared clonotypes between healthy human individuals. Sequencing used immunoSEQ multiplex PCR; TCRdb keeps in-frame clones, though not all of them. The sample contains some 1.1 million clones, around 77% of which appear only once. The source material was memory CD4+ T cells from PBMCs. Subset described: CD45RA-negative fraction. Receptors were obtained from a man between 18 and 29 years old in good health. Some clones in this sample may be carry-over from other donors' samples.

The chain has TRBV5-1 and TRBJ2-5; 10 bases line up with TRBD1. V dropped 4 bases and J dropped 2; count of bases not matched to a gene: 14. CDR3 length equals 18 residues. Germline CDR1 reads SGHRS; CDR2 reads YFSETQ. CDR3 region: CASSSDRGLGGRQETQYF. CDR3 sequence (DNA): TGCGCCAGCAGCAGCGACAGGGGGCTCGGCGGGAGGCAAGAGACCCAGTACTTC.

In its sample, this clone was seen once. V is TRBV5-8 and J is TRBJ2-2; no firm D call. Germline CDR1 and CDR2: SGHTS and YDEGEE. This CDR3 has 14 amino acids. Trimming removed 1 base from V and 5 bases from J, with 9 bases in between. DNA for the CDR3: TGTGCCAGCAGCTTGCCTGGCCGGACCGGGGAGCTGTTTTTT. This codes for CASSLPGRTGELFF.

The genes are TRBV2 and TRBJ2-1; 10 bases line up with TRBD2. CDR1 is SNHLY and CDR2 is FYNNEI in the germline V gene. V lost 7 bases to trimming and J lost 6 bases; unmatched junction nucleotides: 9. This CDR3 contains 15 residues. DNA of the CDR3: TGTGCCAGCACGATCAGCGGGAGGGCCCCCAATGAGCAGTTCTTC. Its protein product is CASTISGRAPNEQFF.

A note on this clone: The same CDR3 can be traced to other DNA sequences in this sample. The chain recombines TRBV7-9 with TRBJ1-2, with unresolved D. The V end lost 0 bases, the J end lost 4 bases, and 6 bases lay between the germline ends. The CDR3 is 13 residues long. Germline V gene sequence: CDR1 SEHNR, CDR2 FQNEAQ (reference sequence). CDR3 DNA sequence: TGTGCCAGCAGCTTAGCTGGGAGCTATGGCTACACCTTC. Translation gives CASSLAGSYGYTF. Full variable domain (rest looked up from reference TRBV7-9 and TRBJ1-2): DTGVSQNPRHKITKRGQNVTFRCDPISEHNRLYWYRQTLGQGPEFLTYFQNEAQLEKSRLLSDRFSAERPKGSFSTLEIQRTEQGDSAMYLCASSLAGSYGYTFGSGTRLTVV.

There are many counts of this clone. This same CDR3 is encoded by further DNA sequences in the sample. This chain joins TRBV5-1 and TRBJ2-5, with a possible D match to TRBD1 (5 bases). Per germline, CDR1 SGHRS and CDR2 YFSETQ. The V end lost 1 base, the J end lost 2 bases, and 9 bases lay between the germline ends. The CDR3 has 14 residues. CDR3 nucleotide sequence: TGCGCCAGCAGCTTGTTAGGGGAACAAGAGACCCAGTACTTC. Amino acids: CASSLLGEQETQYF.

The rearrangement uses TRBV6-6 and TRBJ2-3, with 8 bases lining up with TRBD1. Germline V gives CDR1 MNHNY, CDR2 SVGAGI (reference sequence). The CDR3 has 15 amino acids. The ends lost 6 bases at V and 2 bases at J; junction bases unmatched: 7. CDR3 sequence: CASRRTGTITDTQYF. Written as DNA, the CDR3 is TGTGCCAGCAGAAGGACAGGGACAATCACAGATACGCAGTATTTT.

J is TRBJ2-7 and V is TRBV7-2; TRBD2 might be the D (6 bases). CDR1 and CDR2 (germline): SGHTA, FQGNSA. The CDR3 has 14 amino acids. Trimming left V 6 bases short and J 0 bases short, with 12 bases between. The CDR3, as DNA: TGTGCCAGCAGTCGTAGCGGAAGCTCCTACGAGCAGTACTTC. It encodes CASSRSGSSYEQYF.

The chain employs TRBV5-1 and TRBJ2-2; D is unresolved. The V end was cut by 0 bases, the J end by 5 bases, with 8 bases between. Germline V CDR1 and CDR2: SGHRS, YFSETQ. This CDR3 is 14 amino acids long. CDR3 region: CASSLGVRTGELFF. The CDR3 region has the DNA TGCGCCAGCAGCTTGGGTGTTCGGACCGGGGAGCTGTTTTTT.